This TCR beta chain was documented in a study of cytomegalovirus exposure and HLA in healthy donors. The CDR3 extends over 14 amino acids. The table came from immunoSEQ multiplex PCR; TCRdb's copy has only in-frame clones and leaves some out. The table shows hundreds of thousands of clones, with roughly 89% occurring only once. The rearrangement links TRBV21-1 to TRBJ2-7; TRBD1, as called in the table, went unchecked against the DNA. TRBV21-1 represents a pseudogene. The sequence derives from a man younger than 35 in good health and CMV-seronegative. Material for sequencing was PBMCs. The DNA of the CDR3 is TGTGCCAGCCCCAACGGGCAGGGGAAGTACGAGCAGTACTTC. Encoded protein: CASPNGQGKYEQYF.